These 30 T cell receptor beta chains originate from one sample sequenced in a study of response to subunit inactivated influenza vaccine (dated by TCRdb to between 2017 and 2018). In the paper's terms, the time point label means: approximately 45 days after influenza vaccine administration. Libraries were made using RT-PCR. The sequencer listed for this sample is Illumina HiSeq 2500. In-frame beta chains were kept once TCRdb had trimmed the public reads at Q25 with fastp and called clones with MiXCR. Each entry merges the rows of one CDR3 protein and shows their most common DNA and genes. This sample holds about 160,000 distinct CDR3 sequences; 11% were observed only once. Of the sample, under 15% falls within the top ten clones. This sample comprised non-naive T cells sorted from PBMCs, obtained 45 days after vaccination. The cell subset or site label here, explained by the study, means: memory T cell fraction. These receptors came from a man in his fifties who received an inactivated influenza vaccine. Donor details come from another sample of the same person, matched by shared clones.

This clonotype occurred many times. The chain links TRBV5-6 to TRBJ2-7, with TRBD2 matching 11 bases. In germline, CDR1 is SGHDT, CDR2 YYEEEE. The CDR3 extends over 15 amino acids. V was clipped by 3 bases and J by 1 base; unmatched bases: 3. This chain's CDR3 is CASSSGLADSYEQYF. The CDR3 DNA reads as TGTGCCAGCAGCTCGGGACTAGCGGATTCCTACGAGCAGTACTTC.

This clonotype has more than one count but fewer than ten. CDR3 loop: CASKRDSNTGELFF. As DNA, the CDR3 is TGCGCCAGCAAAAGGGATTCGAACACCGGGGAGCTGTTTTTT. This chain links TRBV5-1 with TRBJ2-2; D gene uncertain. Deletions cut 6 bases from V and 0 bases from J, with 9 bases between. This CDR3 spans 14 amino acids. From germline, CDR1 is SGHRS and CDR2 YFSETQ.

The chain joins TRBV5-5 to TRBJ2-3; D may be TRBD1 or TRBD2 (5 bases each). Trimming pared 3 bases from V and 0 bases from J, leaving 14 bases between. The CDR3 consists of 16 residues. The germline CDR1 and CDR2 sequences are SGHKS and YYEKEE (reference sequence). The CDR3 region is CASSWGPSPSTDTQYF. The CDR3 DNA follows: TGTGCCAGCAGCTGGGGACCCAGCCCTAGCACAGATACGCAGTATTTT.

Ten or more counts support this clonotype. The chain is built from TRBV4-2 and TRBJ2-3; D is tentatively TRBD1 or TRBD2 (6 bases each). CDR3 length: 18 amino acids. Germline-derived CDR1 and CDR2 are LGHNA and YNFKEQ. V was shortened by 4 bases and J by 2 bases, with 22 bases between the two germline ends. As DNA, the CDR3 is TGTGCCAGCAGCCCAGGGGTGGAGGGGCCACGACTCACAGATACGCAGTATTTT. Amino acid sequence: CASSPGVEGPRLTDTQYF.

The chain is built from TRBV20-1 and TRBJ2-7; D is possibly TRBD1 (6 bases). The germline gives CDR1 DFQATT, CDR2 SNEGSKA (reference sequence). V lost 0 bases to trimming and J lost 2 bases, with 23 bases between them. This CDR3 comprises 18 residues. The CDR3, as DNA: TGCAGTGCTAGAGACCTACATAGAGCCGGGACACCTACCTACGAGCAGTACTTC. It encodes CSARDLHRAGTPTYEQYF.

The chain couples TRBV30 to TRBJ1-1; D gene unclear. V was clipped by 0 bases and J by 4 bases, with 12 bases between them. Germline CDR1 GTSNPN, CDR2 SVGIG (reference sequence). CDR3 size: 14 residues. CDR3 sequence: CAWSVRRLFTEAFF. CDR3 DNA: TGTGCCTGGAGTGTACGACGGTTATTCACTGAAGCTTTCTTT.

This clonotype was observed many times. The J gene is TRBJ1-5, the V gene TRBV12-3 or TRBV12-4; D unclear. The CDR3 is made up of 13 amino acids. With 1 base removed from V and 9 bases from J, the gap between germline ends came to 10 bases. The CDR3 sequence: CASSLDRGLPQHF. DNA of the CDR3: TGTGCCAGCAGTTTAGACAGAGGATTGCCCCAGCATTTT.

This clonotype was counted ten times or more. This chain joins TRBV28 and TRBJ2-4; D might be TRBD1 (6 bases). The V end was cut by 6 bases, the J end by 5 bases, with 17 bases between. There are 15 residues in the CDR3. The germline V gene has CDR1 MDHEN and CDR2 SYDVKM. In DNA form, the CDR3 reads TGTGCCAGCAGCGCCAAAGGGACACGGGAAAACATTCAGTACTTC. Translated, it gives CASSAKGTRENIQYF. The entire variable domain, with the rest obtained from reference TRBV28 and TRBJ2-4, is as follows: DVKVTQSSRYLVKRTGEKVFLECVQDMDHENMFWYRQDPGLGLRLIYFSYDVKMKEKGDIPEGYSVSREKKERFSLILESASTNQTSMYLCASSAKGTRENIQYFGAGTRLSVL.

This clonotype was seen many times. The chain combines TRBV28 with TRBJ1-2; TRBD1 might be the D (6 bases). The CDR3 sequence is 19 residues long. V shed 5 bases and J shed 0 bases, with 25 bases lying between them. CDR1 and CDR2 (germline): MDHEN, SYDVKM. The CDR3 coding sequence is TGTGCCAGCAGTAGCTCTGGTTGGAGGGGGAAAACTTCTAACTATGGCTACACCTTC. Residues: CASSSSGWRGKTSNYGYTF.

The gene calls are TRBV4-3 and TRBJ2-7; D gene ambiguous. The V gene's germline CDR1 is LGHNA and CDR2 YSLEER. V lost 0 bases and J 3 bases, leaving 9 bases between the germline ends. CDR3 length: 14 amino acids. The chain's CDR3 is CASSQDLGNYEQYF. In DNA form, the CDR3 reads TGCGCCAGCAGCCAAGATCTGGGGAACTACGAGCAGTACTTC.

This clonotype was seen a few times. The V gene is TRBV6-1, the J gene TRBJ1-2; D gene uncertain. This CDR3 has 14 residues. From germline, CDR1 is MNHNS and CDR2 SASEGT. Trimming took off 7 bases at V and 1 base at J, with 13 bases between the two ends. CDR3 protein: CASIPAGLNYGYTF. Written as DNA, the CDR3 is TGTGCCAGCATTCCCGCTGGGCTTAACTATGGCTACACCTTC.

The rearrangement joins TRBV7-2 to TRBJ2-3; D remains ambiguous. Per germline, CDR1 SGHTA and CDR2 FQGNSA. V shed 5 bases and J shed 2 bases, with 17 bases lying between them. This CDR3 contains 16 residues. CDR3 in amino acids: CASSLPVTGPTDTQYF. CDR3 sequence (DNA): TGTGCCAGCAGCCTTCCGGTGACGGGTCCCACAGATACGCAGTATTTT.

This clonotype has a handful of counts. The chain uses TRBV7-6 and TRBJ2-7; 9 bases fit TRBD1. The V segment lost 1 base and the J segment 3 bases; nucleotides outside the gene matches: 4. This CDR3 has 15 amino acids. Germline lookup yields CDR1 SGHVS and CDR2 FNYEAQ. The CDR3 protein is CASSLVGQGNYEQYF. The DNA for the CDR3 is TGTGCCAGCAGCTTAGTTGGACAGGGGAACTACGAGCAGTACTTC.

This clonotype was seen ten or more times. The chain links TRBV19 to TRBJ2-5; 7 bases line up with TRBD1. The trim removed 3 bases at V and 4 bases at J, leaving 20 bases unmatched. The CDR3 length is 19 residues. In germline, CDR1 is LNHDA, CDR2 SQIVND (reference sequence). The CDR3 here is CASSIGWIDRTGQRETQYF. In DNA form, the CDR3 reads TGTGCCAGTAGTATTGGTTGGATCGATAGGACAGGACAGAGAGAGACCCAGTACTTC. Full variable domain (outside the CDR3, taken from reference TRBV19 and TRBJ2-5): DGGITQSPKYLFRKEGQNVTLSCEQNLNHDAMYWYRQDPGQGLRLIYYSQIVNDFQKGDIAEGYSVSREKKESFPLTVTSAQKNPTAFYLCASSIGWIDRTGQRETQYFGPGTRLLVL.

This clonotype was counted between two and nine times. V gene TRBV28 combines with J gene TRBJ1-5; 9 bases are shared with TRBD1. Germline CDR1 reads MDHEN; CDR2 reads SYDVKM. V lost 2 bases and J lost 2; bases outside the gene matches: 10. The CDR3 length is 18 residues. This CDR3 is CASSLVGTGNNGNQPQHF. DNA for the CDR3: TGTGCCAGCAGTTTAGTTGGGACAGGGAATAATGGCAATCAGCCCCAGCATTTT.

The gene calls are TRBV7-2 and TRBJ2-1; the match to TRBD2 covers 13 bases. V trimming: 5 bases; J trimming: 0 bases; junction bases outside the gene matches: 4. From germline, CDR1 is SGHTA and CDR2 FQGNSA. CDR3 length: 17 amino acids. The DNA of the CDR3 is TGTGCCAGCAGCGCCACTAGCGGGGGGGGCTCCTACAATGAGCAGTTCTTC. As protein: CASSATSGGGSYNEQFF.

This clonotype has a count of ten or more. The CDR3 DNA sequence: TGTGCCAGCAGTTACAACAGCCGATCTAACTATGGCTACACCTTC. Its protein product is CASSYNSRSNYGYTF. The J gene is TRBJ1-2, the V gene TRBV6-5, with D unresolved. Looked up from germline, CDR1 is MNHEY and CDR2 is SVGAGI. The CDR3 consists of 15 residues. The germline V and J ends were trimmed by 2 bases and 0 bases, with 10 bases remaining between them.

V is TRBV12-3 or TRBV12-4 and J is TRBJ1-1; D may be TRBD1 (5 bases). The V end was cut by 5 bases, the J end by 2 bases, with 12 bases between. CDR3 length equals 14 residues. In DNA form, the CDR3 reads TGTGCCAGCAGTCCGGACACAGGAAACACTGAAGCTTTCTTT. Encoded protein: CASSPDTGNTEAFF.

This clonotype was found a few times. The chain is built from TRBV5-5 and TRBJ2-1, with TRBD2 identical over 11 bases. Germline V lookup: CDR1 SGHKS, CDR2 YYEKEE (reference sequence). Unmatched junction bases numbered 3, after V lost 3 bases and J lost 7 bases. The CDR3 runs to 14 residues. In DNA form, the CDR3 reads TGTGCCAGCAGCTATAGCGGGGGGGAAAATGAGCAGTTCTTC. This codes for CASSYSGGENEQFF.

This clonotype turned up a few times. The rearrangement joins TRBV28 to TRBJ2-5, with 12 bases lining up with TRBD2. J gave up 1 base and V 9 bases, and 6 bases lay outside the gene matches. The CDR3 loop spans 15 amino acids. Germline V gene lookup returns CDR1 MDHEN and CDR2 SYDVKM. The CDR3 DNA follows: TGTGCCAGAGGGGCGACTAGCGGGGGCCAAGAGACCCAGTACTTC. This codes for CARGATSGGQETQYF.

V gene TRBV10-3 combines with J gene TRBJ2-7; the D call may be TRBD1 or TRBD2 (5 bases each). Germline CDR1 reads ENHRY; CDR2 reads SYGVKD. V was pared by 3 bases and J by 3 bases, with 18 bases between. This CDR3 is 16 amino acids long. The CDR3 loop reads CAISDPVGRDRYEQYF. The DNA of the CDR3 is TGTGCCATCAGTGACCCCGTGGGACGGGACCGCTACGAGCAGTACTTC.

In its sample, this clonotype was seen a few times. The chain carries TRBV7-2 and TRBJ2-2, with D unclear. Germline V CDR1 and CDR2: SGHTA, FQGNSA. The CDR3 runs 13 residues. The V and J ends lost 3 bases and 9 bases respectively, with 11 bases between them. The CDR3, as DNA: TGTGCCAGCAGCTTTCTCACGGACCGGGAGCTGTTTTTT. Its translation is CASSFLTDRELFF.

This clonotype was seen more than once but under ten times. DNA for the CDR3: TGTGCCAGCAGCCAGCTGGACAGGGGAAACACTGAAGCTTTCTTT. It specifies CASSQLDRGNTEAFF. The chain employs TRBV3-1 and TRBJ1-1; the match to TRBD1 covers 9 bases. The CDR3 covers 15 residues. Germline V gene data show CDR1 as LGHDT and CDR2 as YNNKEL (reference sequence). Trimming took 3 bases from V and 2 from J; bases not matched to a gene: 4.

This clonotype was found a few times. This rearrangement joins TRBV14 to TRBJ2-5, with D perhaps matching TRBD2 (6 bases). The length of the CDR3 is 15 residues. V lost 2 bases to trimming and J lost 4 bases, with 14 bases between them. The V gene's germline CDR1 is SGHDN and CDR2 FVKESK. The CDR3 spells CASSQYLGGSETQYF. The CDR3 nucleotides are TGTGCCAGCAGCCAATACCTGGGGGGATCAGAGACCCAGTACTTC.

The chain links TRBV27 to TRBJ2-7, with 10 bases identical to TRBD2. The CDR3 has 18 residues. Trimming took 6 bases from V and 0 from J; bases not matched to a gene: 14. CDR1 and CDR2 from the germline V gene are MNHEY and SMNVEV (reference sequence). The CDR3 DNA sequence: TGTGCCAGCAGGGAAGCTAGCGGGGGACGTCCCTCCTCCTACGAGCAGTACTTC. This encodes CASREASGGRPSSYEQYF.

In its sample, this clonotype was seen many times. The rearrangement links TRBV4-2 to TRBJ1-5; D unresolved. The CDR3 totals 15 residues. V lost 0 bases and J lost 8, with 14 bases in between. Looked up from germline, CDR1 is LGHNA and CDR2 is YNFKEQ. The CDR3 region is CASSQDWPGEEPQHF. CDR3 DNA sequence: TGTGCCAGCAGCCAAGATTGGCCAGGAGAGGAGCCCCAGCATTTT.

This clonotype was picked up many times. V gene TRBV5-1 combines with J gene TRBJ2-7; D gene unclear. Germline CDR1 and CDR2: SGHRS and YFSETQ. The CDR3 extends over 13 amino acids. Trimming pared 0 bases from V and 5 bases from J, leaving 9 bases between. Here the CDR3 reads CASSLGDGDEQYF. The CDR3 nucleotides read TGCGCCAGCAGCTTGGGTGACGGAGACGAGCAGTACTTC.

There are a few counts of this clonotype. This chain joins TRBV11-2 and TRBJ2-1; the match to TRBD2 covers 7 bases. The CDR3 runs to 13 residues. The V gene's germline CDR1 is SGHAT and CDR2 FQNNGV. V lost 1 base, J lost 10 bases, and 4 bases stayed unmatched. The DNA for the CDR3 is TGTGCCAGCAGCTTAGTTGTCGGGGGGGAGCAGTTCTTC. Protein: CASSLVVGGEQFF.

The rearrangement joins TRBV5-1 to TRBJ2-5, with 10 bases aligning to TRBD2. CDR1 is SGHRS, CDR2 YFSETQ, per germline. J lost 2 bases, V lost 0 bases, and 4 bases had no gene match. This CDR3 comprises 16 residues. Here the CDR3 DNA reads TGCGCCAGCAGCTTGGTTTTAGCGGGGGGACAAGAGACCCAGTACTTC. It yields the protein CASSLVLAGGQETQYF.

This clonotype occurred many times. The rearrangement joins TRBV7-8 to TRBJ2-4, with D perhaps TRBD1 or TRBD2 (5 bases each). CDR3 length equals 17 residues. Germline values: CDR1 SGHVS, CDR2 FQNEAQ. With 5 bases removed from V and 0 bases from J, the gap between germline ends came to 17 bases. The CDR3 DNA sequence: TGTGCCAGCAGCCCGGGGACGGTGACCGTAGCCAAAAACATTCAGTACTTC. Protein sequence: CASSPGTVTVAKNIQYF.